These 25 T cell receptor beta chains were all obtained from the same sample, sequenced in a study of T cell responses to AZD1222 COVID-19 vaccine. The method was immunoSEQ multiplex PCR; TCRdb's version includes in-frame clones alone and lacks a portion of them. The sample records over 110,000 clones, 85% to 95% being singletons. This specimen was peripheral blood, taken on day 0 of AZD1222 vaccination. The source of these receptors is an adult in good health.

The genes are TRBV9 and TRBJ2-7; 10 bases match TRBD2. Looked up from germline, CDR1 is SGDLS and CDR2 is YYNGEE. The CDR3 spans 16 residues. V lost 0 bases and J lost 6; bases outside the gene matches: 9. As DNA, the CDR3 is TGTGCCAGCAGCGTAGGGGAAAGTAGCGGGAGGCTCGAGCAGTACTTC. Residues: CASSVGESSGRLEQYF.

The chain recombines TRBV19 with TRBJ2-7; maybe TRBD2 (5 bases). Trimming shortened V by 3 bases and J by 5 bases, and 14 bases separated the two germline ends. Germline CDR1 is LNHDA and CDR2 is SQIVND (reference sequence). The CDR3 is made up of 14 amino acids. Written as DNA, the CDR3 is TGTGCCAGTAGTATTGGACTCCCCCCGGACGAGCAGTACTTC. It codes for CASSIGLPPDEQYF.

The chain joins TRBV10-3 to TRBJ2-2; no reliable D call. Germline-derived CDR1 and CDR2 are ENHRY and SYGVKD. V was shortened by 6 bases and J by 4 bases, with 12 bases between the two germline ends. CDR3 length equals 14 residues. The CDR3 region has the DNA TGTGCCATCAGGATATACGGTGGCACCGGGGAGCTGTTTTTT. Translation gives CAIRIYGGTGELFF.

This chain connects TRBV6-5 to TRBJ1-3; D is possibly TRBD1 (5 bases). Germline V gives CDR1 MNHEY, CDR2 SVGAGI. Trimming removed 3 bases at V and 0 bases at J, with 12 bases between. The CDR3 totals 16 residues. The CDR3 sequence is CASSYGRDLSGNTIYF. The CDR3 DNA follows: TGTGCCAGCAGTTATGGCAGGGACCTCTCTGGAAACACCATATATTTT.

The gene calls are TRBV29-1 and TRBJ1-2; TRBD1 matches at 9 bases. Germline lookup yields CDR1 SQVTM and CDR2 ANQGSEA. The V and J ends lost 8 bases and 6 bases, in that order; junction bases with no gene match: 7. There are 12 residues in the CDR3. The CDR3 sequence: CSSWTGDHGYTF. CDR3 sequence (DNA): TGCAGCTCCTGGACAGGGGATCATGGCTACACCTTC.

The V and J genes are TRBV7-6 and TRBJ2-2, with TRBD2 matching 14 bases. The germline CDR1 and CDR2 sequences are SGHVS and FNYEAQ. J was trimmed by 0 bases and V by 2 bases; bases with no gene match: 2. CDR3 length: 18 amino acids. Written as DNA, the CDR3 is TGTGCCAGCAGCTTAAGACTAGCGGGAGGGCCGAACACCGGGGAGCTGTTTTTT. It is translated as CASSLRLAGGPNTGELFF.

The gene calls are TRBV9 and TRBJ2-7; 9 bases are a match to TRBD1. The CDR3 extends over 13 amino acids. V was clipped by 3 bases and J by 6 bases; unmatched bases: 4. Germline V gives CDR1 SGDLS, CDR2 YYNGEE. Written as DNA, the CDR3 is TGTGCCAGCAGCGCAATGACAGGGGGCGAGCAGTACTTC. Protein product: CASSAMTGGEQYF.

V is TRBV2 and J is TRBJ1-2; D is unclear. CDR3 length equals 13 residues. Deletions cut 2 bases from V and 4 bases from J, with 8 bases between. CDR1 and CDR2 from the germline V gene are SNHLY and FYNNEI. The CDR3 reads CASSETAIYGYTF. The CDR3 DNA reads as TGTGCCAGCAGTGAAACGGCCATCTATGGCTACACCTTC.

The chain combines TRBV19 with TRBJ2-3, with TRBD1 matching over 8 bases. Germline V lookup: CDR1 LNHDA, CDR2 SQIVND (reference sequence). Trimming cost V 3 bases and J 0 bases; bases outside gene matches: 2. The CDR3 has 15 residues. The CDR3 DNA follows: TGTGCCAGTAGTATGCGGACAGGGAGCACAGATACGCAGTATTTT. It is translated as CASSMRTGSTDTQYF.

The rearrangement uses TRBV6-2 or TRBV6-3 and TRBJ2-7; D might be TRBD1 (5 bases). The CDR3 extends over 13 amino acids. Germline V lookup: CDR1 MNHEY, CDR2 SVGEGT. Trimming stripped 5 bases from V and 2 bases from J, with 10 bases between. The CDR3 sequence: CASSTGATYEQYF. CDR3 bases: TGTGCCAGCAGTACAGGAGCCACCTACGAGCAGTACTTC.

The rearrangement joins TRBV3-1 (or the pseudogene TRBV3-2) to TRBJ2-6; TRBD2 might be the D (5 bases). V was clipped by 4 bases and J by 0 bases, with 16 bases between them. Germline assignment: CDR1 LGHDT and CDR2 YNNKEL (reference sequence). CDR3 length: 18 amino acids. For the CDR3, the DNA is TGTGCCAGCAGCCTCTTGGGAGTGTGGTCCTCTGGGGCCAACGTCCTGACTTTC. Amino acids: CASSLLGVWSSGANVLTF.

V usage is TRBV6-5 and J usage is TRBJ2-3; 11 nucleotides line up with TRBD2. The V and J ends lost 6 bases and 5 bases, in that order; junction bases with no gene match: 4. The germline CDR1 and CDR2 sequences are MNHEY and SVGAGI. The CDR3 is made up of 14 amino acids. CDR3 nucleotides: TGTGCCAGCAGAATAGCGGGGGGGTTAGATACGCAGTATTTT. Amino acids: CASRIAGGLDTQYF.

The chain employs TRBV14 and TRBJ2-1; either TRBD1 or TRBD2 may fit D (5 bases each). This CDR3 contains 16 residues. Germline V gene sequence: CDR1 SGHDN, CDR2 FVKESK. V lost 2 bases and J 8 bases, leaving 19 bases between the germline ends. In DNA form, the CDR3 reads TGTGCCAGCAGCCAACGCCGGGACCTTCGGGGTGATGAGCAGTTCTTC. This sequence encodes CASSQRRDLRGDEQFF.

The chain combines TRBV7-2 with TRBJ1-5; no clear D. Germline CDR1 is SGHTA and CDR2 is FQGNSA. This CDR3 comprises 12 residues. V lost 4 bases to trimming and J lost 6 bases, with 7 bases between them. The CDR3 reads CASSSSGQPQHF. For the CDR3, the DNA is TGTGCCAGCAGCTCGTCGGGTCAGCCCCAGCATTTT.

This clone came up once. The chain combines TRBV4-3 with TRBJ2-7; 10 nucleotides line up with TRBD2. V lost 3 bases to trimming and J lost 5 bases; unmatched junction nucleotides: 7. The germline gives CDR1 LGHNA, CDR2 YSLEER. The CDR3 loop spans 15 amino acids. The CDR3 DNA follows: TGCGCCAGCAGCCATGTGGCTAGCGGGAGCCACGAGCAGTACTTC. Amino acids: CASSHVASGSHEQYF.

The genes are TRBV24-1 and TRBJ2-3; 9 bases map to TRBD2. This CDR3 is 15 amino acids long. The germline gives CDR1 KGHDR, CDR2 SFDVKD. V gave up 5 bases and J gave up 3 bases; unmatched junction bases: 5. The CDR3 loop is CATSVGGGVTDTQYF. CDR3 nucleotide sequence: TGTGCCACCAGTGTTGGCGGGGGGGTAACAGATACGCAGTATTTT.

The rearrangement joins TRBV18 to TRBJ1-4, with 7 bases identical to TRBD1. Trimming at V came to 3 bases and at J to 4 bases, leaving 8 bases not matched to a gene. Per germline, CDR1 KGHSH and CDR2 LQKENI. The CDR3 contains 16 residues. The CDR3 DNA reads TGTGCCAGCTCACCTACGACAGGGATCGGTAATGAAAAACTGTTTTTT. Protein: CASSPTTGIGNEKLFF.

This sequence joins TRBV6-6 and TRBJ1-5; no reliable D call. The ends were cut back, 7 bases at V and 9 bases at J, with 10 bases in the middle. The germline CDR1 and CDR2 sequences are MNHNY and SVGAGI (reference sequence). The CDR3 length is 11 residues. CDR3: CASTSGWPQHF. CDR3 nucleotides: TGTGCCAGCACCTCGGGGTGGCCCCAGCATTTT.

The V and J genes are TRBV3-1 (or the pseudogene TRBV3-2) and TRBJ2-1; TRBD2 agrees at 13 bases. The CDR3 consists of 16 residues. Trimming removed 4 bases from V and 7 bases from J; junction bases left unmatched: 7. The V gene's germline CDR1 is LGHDT and CDR2 YNNKEL (reference sequence). The CDR3 DNA is TGTGCCAGCAGCCTCTGGACTAGCGGGAGTTCGAATGAGCAGTTCTTC. Translation gives CASSLWTSGSSNEQFF.

V gene TRBV18 combines with J gene TRBJ2-2; a possible D gene is TRBD1 (5 bases). V gave up 4 bases and J gave up 4 bases, with 10 bases separating them. The V gene's germline CDR1 is KGHSH and CDR2 LQKENI. The CDR3 consists of 14 residues. This CDR3 reads CASSHDSVTGELFF. The CDR3 DNA reads as TGTGCCAGCTCACACGACAGTGTCACCGGGGAGCTGTTTTTT.

The rearrangement links TRBV9 to TRBJ2-1; no firm D call. This CDR3 region has 15 residues. CDR1 is SGDLS, CDR2 YYNGEE, per germline. Trimming took 4 bases from V and 5 from J, leaving 16 bases between them. The CDR3: CASSSVSKVNNEQFF. In DNA, the CDR3 is TGTGCCAGCAGCTCCGTAAGTAAGGTGAACAATGAGCAGTTCTTC.

The rearrangement joins TRBV7-9 to TRBJ2-5, with D perhaps TRBD1 or TRBD2 (5 bases each). This CDR3 spans 13 amino acids. Germline V gene data show CDR1 as SEHNR and CDR2 as FQNEAQ (reference sequence). V lost 4 bases, J lost 5 bases, and 11 bases lay in between. The CDR3 DNA reads TGTGCCAGCAGCTCCCGGTGGGACGAGACCCAGTACTTC. Amino acid sequence: CASSSRWDETQYF.

The J gene is TRBJ2-7, the V gene TRBV7-2; D gene ambiguous. The CDR3 has 16 amino acids. Germline V lookup: CDR1 SGHTA, CDR2 FQGNSA. Trimming left V 8 bases short and J 3 bases short, with 23 bases between. The CDR3 sequence: CASARTDVLMYYEQYF. The CDR3 DNA follows: TGTGCCAGCGCCAGAACCGACGTATTAATGTACTACGAGCAGTACTTC. The whole variable domain, filled in from reference TRBV7-2 and TRBJ2-7, reads GAGVSQSPSNKVTEKGKDVELRCDPISGHTALYWYRQSLGQGLEFLIYFQGNSAPDKSGLPSDRFSAERTGGSVSTLTIQRTQQEDSAVYLCASARTDVLMYYEQYFGPGTRLTVT.

This rearrangement joins TRBV9 to TRBJ2-1; D is unresolved. From germline, CDR1 is SGDLS and CDR2 YYNGEE. V lost 4 bases, J lost 9 bases, and 17 bases lay in between. This CDR3 comprises 14 residues. CDR3 protein: CASSSLGTWGEQFF. The CDR3, as DNA: TGTGCCAGCAGCTCTCTAGGTACTTGGGGTGAGCAGTTCTTC.

The chain has TRBV27 and TRBJ2-1; 7 bases agree with TRBD2. This CDR3 is 14 amino acids long. The junction had 6 bases not matched to a gene; V was cut back by 2 bases and J by 8 bases. Germline CDR1 is MNHEY and CDR2 is SMNVEV (reference sequence). CDR3 nucleotides: TGTGCCAGCAGTTTAGCACTAGCGCTCGATGAGCAGTTCTTC. Translation: CASSLALALDEQFF.